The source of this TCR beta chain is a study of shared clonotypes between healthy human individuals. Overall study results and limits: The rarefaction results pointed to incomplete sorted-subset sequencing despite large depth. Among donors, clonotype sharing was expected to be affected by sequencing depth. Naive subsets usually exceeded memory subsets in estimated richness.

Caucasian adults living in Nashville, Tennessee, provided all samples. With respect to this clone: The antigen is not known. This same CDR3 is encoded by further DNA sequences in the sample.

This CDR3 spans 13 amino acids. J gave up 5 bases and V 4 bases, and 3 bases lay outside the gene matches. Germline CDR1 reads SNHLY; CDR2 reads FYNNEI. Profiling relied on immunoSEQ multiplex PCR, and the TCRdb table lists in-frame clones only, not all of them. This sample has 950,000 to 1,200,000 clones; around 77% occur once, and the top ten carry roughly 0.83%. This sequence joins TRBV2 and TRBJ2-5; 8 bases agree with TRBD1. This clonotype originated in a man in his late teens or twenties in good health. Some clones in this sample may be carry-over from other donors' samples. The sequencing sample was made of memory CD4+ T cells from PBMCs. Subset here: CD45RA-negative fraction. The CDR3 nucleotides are TGTGCCAGCAGTGGACAGGGGAGGGAGACCCAGTACTTC. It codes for CASSGQGRETQYF.